The present T cell receptor (beta chain) was sequenced within a study of blood T cell repertoires in COVID-19. Study summary: The samples span acute and convalescent COVID-19 from the United States, Italy and Spain.

The participants were between roughly 18 and 100 years old and came from fewer than 25 US areas. Cohort allocation depended upon clinical history that participants reported. Donors of Cohort 3 who recovered were those that had two negative PCRs, clearance, or symptom resolution. With 4 bases removed from V and 6 bases from J, the gap between germline ends came to 10 bases. Germline V gene lookup returns CDR1 MNHEY and CDR2 SVGAGI. This CDR3 contains 13 residues. The data were produced by immunoSEQ multiplex PCR, yet TCRdb's version contains in-frame clones alone and is incomplete. This table has over 200,000 clones, around 85% appearing once.

V usage is TRBV6-5 and J usage is TRBJ1-5, with D possibly TRBD1 on 5 matching bases. This sequence originates from a woman aged 45-59 years who had recovered from COVID-19. The specimen sequenced was PBMCs or T cells enriched from blood (not recorded which). This CDR3 is CASSSGRGQPQHF. The CDR3, as DNA: TGTGCCAGCAGTTCAGGGAGGGGTCAGCCCCAGCATTTT.